Detailed here is one T cell receptor (beta chain). CD45RO-negative, CCR7-selected cells formed the naive CD8 fraction, which excluded terminally differentiated effector memory CD45RA+ cells. These data originate in a study of shared clonotypes between healthy human individuals. The CDR3 has 17 amino acids. Germline V CDR1 and CDR2: KGHSH, LQKENI. V was cut by 4 bases and J by 0 bases, with 16 bases left in between. TCRdb's copy holds only in-frame clones and misses some; the assay was immunoSEQ multiplex PCR. The sample consists of about 2 million clones, roughly 94% of them appearing once. The chain employs TRBV18 and TRBJ2-1, with a tentative D call TRBD2 (5 bases). The source of this sequence is a man aged 18 to 30 in good health. The source material was naive CD8+ T cells sorted from blood. The CDR3 DNA reads as TGTGCCAGCTCACTTGACGGACTTTATAGCTCCTACAATGAGCAGTTCTTC. This translates into CASSLDGLYSSYNEQFF.